This is a list of T cell receptor beta chains from one sample in a study of post-analysis software for immune sequencing data. TCRdb fed the PCR reads into MiXCR, producing one record per CDR3 protein. The sample contains roughly 670,000 distinct CDR3 sequences, roughly three fifths of which appear only once. Material for sequencing was blood. The receptors come from a girl between 2 and 10 years old with multiple sclerosis. Each CDR3 is given with its conserved first and last residue. Fields, in order: D gene, V gene, J gene, CDR3 protein, CDR3 DNA. The D gene is left open where the match is weak.

D gene: NA
V gene: TRBV27
J gene: TRBJ2-1
CDR3 protein: CASSLSTGYEQFF
CDR3 DNA: TGTGCCAGCAGTTTATCTACGGGCTATGAGCAGTTCTTC

D gene: TRBD2
V gene: TRBV7-2
J gene: TRBJ2-3
CDR3 protein: CASSRTVAGGPTDTQYF
CDR3 DNA: TGTGCCAGCAGCCGAACTGTAGCGGGGGGGCCAACAGATACGCAGTATTTT

D gene: NA
V gene: TRBV7-2
J gene: TRBJ2-3
CDR3 protein: CASSDTSVFGDTQYF
CDR3 DNA: TGTGCCAGCAGCGATACTAGTGTCTTTGGAGATACGCAGTATTTT

D gene: TRBD2
V gene: TRBV5-1
J gene: TRBJ2-3
CDR3 protein: CASSLAPAGDSTDTQYF
CDR3 DNA: TGCGCCAGCAGCTTGGCCCCAGCGGGGGATAGCACAGATACGCAGTATTTT

D gene: TRBD2
V gene: TRBV7-2
J gene: TRBJ2-5
CDR3 protein: CASSFGGTGGRKTQYF
CDR3 DNA: TGTGCCAGCAGCTTCGGTGGTACGGGGGGGCGAAAGACCCAGTACTTC

D gene: NA
V gene: TRBV28
J gene: TRBJ1-6
CDR3 protein: CATGALYNSPLHF
CDR3 DNA: TGTGCCACAGGGGCACTCTACAATTCACCCCTCCACTTT

D gene: TRBD2
V gene: TRBV6-5
J gene: TRBJ2-4
CDR3 protein: CASSGGTNQRIQYF
CDR3 DNA: TGTGCCAGCAGTGGCGGGACTAACCAGCGTATTCAGTACTTC

D gene: TRBD2
V gene: TRBV20-1
J gene: TRBJ2-1
CDR3 protein: CSASHIDLAGISYNEQFF
CDR3 DNA: TGCAGTGCTAGCCACATCGACTTAGCGGGGATATCCTACAATGAGCAGTTCTTC

D gene: NA
V gene: TRBV27
J gene: TRBJ1-2
CDR3 protein: CASSPALNYGYTF
CDR3 DNA: TGTGCCAGCAGTCCAGCCCTCAACTATGGCTACACCTTC

D gene: NA
V gene: TRBV20-1
J gene: TRBJ2-5
CDR3 protein: CSARYAGAVGETQYF
CDR3 DNA: TGCAGTGCTAGATACGCGGGGGCCGTGGGAGAGACCCAGTACTTC